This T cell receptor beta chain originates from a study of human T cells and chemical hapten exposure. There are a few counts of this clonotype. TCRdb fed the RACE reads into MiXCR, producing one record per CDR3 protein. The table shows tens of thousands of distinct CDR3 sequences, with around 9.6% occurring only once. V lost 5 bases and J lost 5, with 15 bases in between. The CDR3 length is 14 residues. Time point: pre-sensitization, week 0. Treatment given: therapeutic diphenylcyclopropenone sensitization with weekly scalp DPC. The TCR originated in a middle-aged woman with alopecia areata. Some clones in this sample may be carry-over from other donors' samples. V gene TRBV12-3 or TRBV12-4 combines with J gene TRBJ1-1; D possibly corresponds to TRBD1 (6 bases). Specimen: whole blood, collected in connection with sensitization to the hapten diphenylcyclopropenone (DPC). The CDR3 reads CASSPGEGGTEAFF. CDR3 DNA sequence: TGTGCCAGCAGTCCAGGGGAGGGAGGAACTGAAGCTTTCTTT.